The subject of this entry is one T cell receptor beta chain. Germline V gives CDR1 SGHRS, CDR2 YFSETQ. The germline V and J ends were trimmed by 5 bases and 4 bases, with 19 bases remaining between them. This CDR3 has 15 residues. RNA in amounts of about 0.5 to 1 ug was reverse transcribed with random hexamers. From the immunoSEQ multiplex PCR reads, TCRdb called clonotypes with MiXCR, one entry per CDR3 protein. This sample has over 150,000 distinct CDR3 sequences, with over 90% found just once. The source of the sample is a study of CD8 T cells in Susac syndrome. The CD8+ and CD4+ T cells were isolated magnetically using a negative isolation approach, whereas the TEMRA cells were enriched by FACS.

V and J are TRBV5-1 and TRBJ2-7, with D possibly TRBD1 on 6 matching bases. Sequenced input: CD4+ T cells from PBMCs. This TCR derives from a human donor with multiple sclerosis. This CDR3 reads CASSPSQGSVYEQYF. CDR3 DNA sequence: TGCGCCAGCAGTCCCTCACAGGGATCTGTTTACGAGCAGTACTTC.